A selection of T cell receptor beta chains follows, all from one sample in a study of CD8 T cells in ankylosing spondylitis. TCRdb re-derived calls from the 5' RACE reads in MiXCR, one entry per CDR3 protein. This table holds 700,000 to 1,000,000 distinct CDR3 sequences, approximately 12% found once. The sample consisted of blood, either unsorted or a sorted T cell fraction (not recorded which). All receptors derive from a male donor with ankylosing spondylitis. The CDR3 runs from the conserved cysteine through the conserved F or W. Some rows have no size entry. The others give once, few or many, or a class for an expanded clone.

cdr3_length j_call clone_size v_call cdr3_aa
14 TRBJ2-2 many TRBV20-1 CSAPRHQNTGELFF
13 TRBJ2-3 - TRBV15 CATSTGPADTQYF
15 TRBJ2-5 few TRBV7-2 CASSLLAGSQETQYF
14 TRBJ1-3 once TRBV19 CASFGLSSGNTIYF
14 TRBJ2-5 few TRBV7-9 CASSRWDRVETQYF
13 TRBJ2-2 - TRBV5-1 CAGVRADRGELFF
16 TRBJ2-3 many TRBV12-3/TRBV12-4 CASSSRTSGRADTQYF
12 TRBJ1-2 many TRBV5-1 CASSLTRTGYTF
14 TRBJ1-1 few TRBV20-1 CSARKDTLNTEAFF
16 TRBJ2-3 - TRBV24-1 CATSDPDRRGTDTQYF
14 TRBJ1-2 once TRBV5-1 CASSLNDLGYGYTF
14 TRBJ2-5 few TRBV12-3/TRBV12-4 CASSFKGFQETQYF
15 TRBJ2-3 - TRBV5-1 CASSLSTAALDTQYF
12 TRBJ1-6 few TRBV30 CAWKRTDSPLHF
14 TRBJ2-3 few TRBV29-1 CSVAQGSAKDTQYF
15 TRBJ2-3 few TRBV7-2 CASSLWTRVAYTQYF
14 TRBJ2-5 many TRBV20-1 CSAPRDGGRETQYF